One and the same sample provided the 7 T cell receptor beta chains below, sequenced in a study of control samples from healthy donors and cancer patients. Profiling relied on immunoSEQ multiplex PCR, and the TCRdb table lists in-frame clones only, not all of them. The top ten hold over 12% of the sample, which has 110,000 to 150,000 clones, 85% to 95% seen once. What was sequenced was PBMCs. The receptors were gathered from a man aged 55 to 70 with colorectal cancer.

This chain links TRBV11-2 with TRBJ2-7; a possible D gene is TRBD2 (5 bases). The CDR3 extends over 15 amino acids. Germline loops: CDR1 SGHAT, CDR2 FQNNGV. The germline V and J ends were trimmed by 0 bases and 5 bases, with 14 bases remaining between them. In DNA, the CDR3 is TGTGCCAGCAGCTTAGATTACGGGAAAGTCCACGAGCAGTACTTC. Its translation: CASSLDYGKVHEQYF.

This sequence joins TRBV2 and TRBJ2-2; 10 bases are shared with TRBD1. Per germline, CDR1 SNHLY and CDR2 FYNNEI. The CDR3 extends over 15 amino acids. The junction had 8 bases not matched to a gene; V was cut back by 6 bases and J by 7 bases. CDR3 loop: CASSRRQGAGGELFF. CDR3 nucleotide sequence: TGTGCCAGCAGCCGTCGACAGGGGGCGGGCGGGGAGCTGTTTTTT.

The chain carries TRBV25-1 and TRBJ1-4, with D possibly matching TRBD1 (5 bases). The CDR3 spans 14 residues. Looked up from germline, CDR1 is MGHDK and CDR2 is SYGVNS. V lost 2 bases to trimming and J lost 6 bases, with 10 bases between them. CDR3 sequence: CASSERGGDEKLFF. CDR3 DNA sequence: TGTGCCAGCAGTGAAAGGGGCGGGGATGAAAAACTGTTTTTT.

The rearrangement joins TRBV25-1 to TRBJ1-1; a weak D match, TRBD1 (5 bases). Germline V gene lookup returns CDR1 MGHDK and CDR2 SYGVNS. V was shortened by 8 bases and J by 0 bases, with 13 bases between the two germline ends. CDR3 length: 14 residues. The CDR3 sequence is CASGAGTVNTEAFF. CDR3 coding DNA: TGTGCCAGCGGAGCCGGGACGGTGAACACTGAAGCTTTCTTT.

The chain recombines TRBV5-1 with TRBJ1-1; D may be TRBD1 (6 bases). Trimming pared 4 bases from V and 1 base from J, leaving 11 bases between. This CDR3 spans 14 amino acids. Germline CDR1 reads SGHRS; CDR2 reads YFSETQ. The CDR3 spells CASSGGQKNTEAFF. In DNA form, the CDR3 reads TGCGCCAGCAGCGGAGGACAGAAGAACACTGAAGCTTTCTTT.

The CDR3 region has the DNA TGTGCCAGGGTAAGCGGGAGAAGCACAGATACGCAGTATTTT. Protein product: CARVSGRSTDTQYF. The V gene is TRBV21-1, the J gene TRBJ2-3; the tabulated D call, TRBD2, remains unverified against the DNA. TRBV21-1 corresponds to a pseudogene. The CDR3 is 14 residues long.

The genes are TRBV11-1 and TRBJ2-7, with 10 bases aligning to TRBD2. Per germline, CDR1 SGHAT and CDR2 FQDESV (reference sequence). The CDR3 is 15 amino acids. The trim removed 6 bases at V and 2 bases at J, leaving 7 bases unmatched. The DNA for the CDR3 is TGTGCCAGCAGTCTGATAGCGGGGGGCACCTACGAGCAGTACTTC. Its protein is CASSLIAGGTYEQYF.